Sequencing of this T cell receptor beta chain was carried out in a study of blood T cells in healthy people across ages. Study conclusions and caveats: One million T cells yielded diversity estimates that were considered underestimates. Observed TCR beta diversity showed a strong correlation with the percentage of naive T cells as measured by flow cytometry. Per-million-T-cell TCR beta diversity fell roughly linearly with age.

The J segment lost 6 bases and the V segment lost 1 base, leaving 7 bases of the junction unmatched. The germline CDR1 and CDR2 sequences are SQVTM and ANQGSEA. This CDR3 is 15 amino acids long. The authors ran a second PCR of about 7 to 11 cycles using a sample-barcoded 5' primer and a J-beta primer mix. MiXCR, applied by TCRdb to the 5' RACE reads, yields one record per CDR3 protein. The sample records under 2,000,000 distinct CDR3 sequences, less than 50% being singletons. About this clonotype itself: Its antigen is currently unknown.

This chain links TRBV29-1 with TRBJ2-1; TRBD1 matches 9 bases. This TCR was sampled from a woman between 40 and 50 years old in good health. The specimen was blood. CDR3 amino acids: CSVEGGQGRRNEQFF. The CDR3 DNA sequence: TGCAGCGTTGAAGGGGGACAGGGACGTCGCAATGAGCAGTTCTTC.